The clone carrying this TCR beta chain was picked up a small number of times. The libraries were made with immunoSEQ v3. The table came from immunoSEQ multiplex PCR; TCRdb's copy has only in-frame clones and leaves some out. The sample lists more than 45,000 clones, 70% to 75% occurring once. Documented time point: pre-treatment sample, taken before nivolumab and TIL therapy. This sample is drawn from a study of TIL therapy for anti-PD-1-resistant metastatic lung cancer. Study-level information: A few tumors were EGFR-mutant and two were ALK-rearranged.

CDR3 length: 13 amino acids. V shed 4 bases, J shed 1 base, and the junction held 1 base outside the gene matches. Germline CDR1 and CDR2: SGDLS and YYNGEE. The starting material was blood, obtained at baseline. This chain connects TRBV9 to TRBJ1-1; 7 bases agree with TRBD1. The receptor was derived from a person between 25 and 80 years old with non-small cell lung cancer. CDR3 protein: CASSRTGNTEAFF. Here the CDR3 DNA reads TGTGCCAGCAGCCGGACAGGGAACACTGAAGCTTTCTTT.